This T cell receptor beta chain appears in the sequencing data of a study of blood T cell repertoires in COVID-19. Study at large: From the United States, Italy and Spain came samples of acute and convalescent COVID-19.

CDR1 is SNHLY, CDR2 FYNNEI, per germline. After removal of 8 bases from V and 2 bases from J, the junction contained 8 bases not matched to a gene. The CDR3 length is 15 residues. Libraries were prepared by immunoSEQ multiplex PCR; TCRdb keeps only in-frame clonotypes and omits some of them. This table holds 260,000 or so clones, 88% found once. The rearrangement joins TRBV2 to TRBJ2-3; 9 bases map to TRBD2. This sequence originates from a woman between 40 and 50 years old with acute COVID-19. The sequenced material came from PBMCs or T cells enriched from blood (not recorded which). The CDR3: CASRKLAGHTDTQYF. The CDR3, as DNA: TGTGCCAGCCGAAAACTAGCGGGTCACACAGATACGCAGTATTTT.